The TCR beta chain described here comes from a study of T-cell memory formation after mild COVID-19. TCRdb reprocessed the 5' RACE reads with MiXCR, giving one entry per CDR3 protein. The table records almost 550,000 distinct CDR3 sequences, 20% of them present only once. This CDR3 spans 13 amino acids. V was clipped by 5 bases and J by 1 base, with 8 bases between them. Germline CDR1 is MNHEY and CDR2 is SVGAGI. The genes are TRBV6-5 and TRBJ2-5; unclear D gene. The TCR originated in an adult woman who had mild COVID-19 (a few samples of this study predate the infection). Cell type and time point are not known. What was sequenced was PBMCs or a T cell subset sorted from them (not recorded which). The CDR3 loop reads CASSNGFQETQYF. The CDR3 DNA reads TGTGCCAGCAGTAATGGCTTCCAAGAGACCCAGTACTTC.